Included here is one TCR beta chain sequence, with context. The sample originates from a study of human T cells and chemical hapten exposure. Library construction involved attaching unique molecular identifiers to individual cDNA molecules, which allowed quantitative, reproducible TCR counting. From the RACE reads, TCRdb called clonotypes with MiXCR, one entry per CDR3 protein. The sample has 85,000 to 100,000 distinct CDR3 sequences; approximately 9.9% are singletons. Described time point: patch test 2, 6 weeks after DPC sensitization. Indicated treatment: therapeutic diphenylcyclopropenone sensitization with weekly scalp DPC. Each patch test followed a blood draw. Germline-derived CDR1 and CDR2 are MDHEN and SYDVKM. This CDR3 is built from 13 residues. V lost 4 bases, J lost 3 bases, and 1 base stayed unmatched.

The rearrangement uses TRBV28 and TRBJ2-7; TRBD1 agrees at 9 bases. The sequencing here drew on whole blood, taken in connection with sensitization to the hapten diphenylcyclopropenone (DPC). The sequence was obtained from a man aged 35-49 years with alopecia areata. Some clones in this sample may be carry-over from other donors' samples. CDR3 coding DNA: TGTGCCAGCAGTTCGGACAGGGGCTACGAGCAGTACTTC. Translating gives CASSSDRGYEQYF.